There are a few counts of the clone carrying this T cell receptor beta chain. The entry originates in a study of blood T cell repertoires in COVID-19. Study-wide context: COVID-19 samples from acute and convalescent phases originated in the United States, Italy and Spain.

Trimming shortened V by 1 base and J by 0 bases, and 9 bases separated the two germline ends. Germline CDR1 is SGHNT and CDR2 is YYREEE (reference sequence). This CDR3 region has 15 residues. Assay: immunoSEQ multiplex PCR; the TCRdb copy retains only in-frame clones and omits some. Among 150,000 or so clones, approximately 86% were seen once, and the ten largest hold over 0.55%. Patients at the Seattle site were enrolled during active infection and followed longitudinally. The sequence derives from a man aged 60 to 69 with COVID-19, enrolled during active disease. The specimen was peripheral blood. The chain couples TRBV5-4 to TRBJ2-3; D may be TRBD2 (6 bases). CDR3 loop: CASSLPGDSTDTQYF. Here the CDR3 DNA reads TGTGCCAGCAGCTTGCCGGGAGATAGCACAGATACGCAGTATTTT.